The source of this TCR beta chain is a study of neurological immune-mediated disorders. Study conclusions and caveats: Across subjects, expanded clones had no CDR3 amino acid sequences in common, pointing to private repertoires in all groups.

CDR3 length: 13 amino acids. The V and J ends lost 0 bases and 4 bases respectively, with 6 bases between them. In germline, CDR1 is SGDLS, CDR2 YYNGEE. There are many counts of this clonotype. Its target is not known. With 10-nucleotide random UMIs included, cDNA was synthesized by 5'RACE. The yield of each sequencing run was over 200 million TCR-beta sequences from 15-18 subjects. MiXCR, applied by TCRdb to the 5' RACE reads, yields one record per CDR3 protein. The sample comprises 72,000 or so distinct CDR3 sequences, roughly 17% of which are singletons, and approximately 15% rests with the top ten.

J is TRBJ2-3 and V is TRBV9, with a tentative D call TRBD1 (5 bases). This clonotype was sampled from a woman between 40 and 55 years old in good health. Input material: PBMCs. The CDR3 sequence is CASSVEGADTQYF. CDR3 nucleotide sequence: TGTGCCAGCAGCGTAGAAGGGGCAGATACGCAGTATTTT.